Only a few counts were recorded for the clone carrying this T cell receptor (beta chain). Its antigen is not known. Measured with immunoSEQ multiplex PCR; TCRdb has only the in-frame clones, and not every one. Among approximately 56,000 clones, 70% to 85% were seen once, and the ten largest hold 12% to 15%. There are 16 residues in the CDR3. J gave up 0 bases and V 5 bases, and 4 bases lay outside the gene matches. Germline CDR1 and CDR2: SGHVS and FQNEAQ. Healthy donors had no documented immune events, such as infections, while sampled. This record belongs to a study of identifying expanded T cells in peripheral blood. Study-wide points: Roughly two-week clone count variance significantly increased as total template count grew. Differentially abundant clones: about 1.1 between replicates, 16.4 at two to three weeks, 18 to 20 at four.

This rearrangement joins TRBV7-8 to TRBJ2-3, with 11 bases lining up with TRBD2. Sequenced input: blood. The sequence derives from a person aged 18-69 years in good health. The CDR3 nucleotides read TGTGCCAGCAGCACACTAGCGGGGGCCAGCACAGATACGCAGTATTTT. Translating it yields CASSTLAGASTDTQYF.